Each of the 18 T cell receptor beta chains below was sequenced from the same sample in a study of shared clonotypes between healthy human individuals. Measured with immunoSEQ multiplex PCR; TCRdb has only the in-frame clones, and not every one. This sample has 2 million or so clones, with 85% to 95% found just once. Sequencing input: naive CD4+ T cells sorted from blood. As for subset: CD45RA+ positively selected. All receptors come from a man aged 18 to 29 in good health.

This clone was counted a single time. CDR3 sequence: CASSEQGVSGELFF. The CDR3 DNA reads as TGTGCCAGCAGTGAGCAGGGGGTTTCCGGGGAGCTGTTTTTT. V is TRBV6-1 and J is TRBJ2-2; 7 bases are shared with TRBD1. Trimming took 3 bases from V and 6 from J; bases not matched to a gene: 4. The CDR3 is 14 residues long. CDR1 and CDR2 from the germline V gene are MNHNS and SASEGT.

As regards this clone: The sample holds other DNA sequences that translate to the same CDR3. The chain uses TRBV4-1 and TRBJ2-5; D tentatively reads TRBD1 or TRBD2 (7 bases each). Trimming stripped 3 bases from V and 1 base from J, with 12 bases between. The CDR3 has 15 residues. The V gene's germline CDR1 is MGHRA and CDR2 YSYEKL. CDR3 loop: CASSQGGTVQETQYF. The CDR3 nucleotides read TGCGCCAGCAGCCAGGGGGGGACAGTCCAAGAGACCCAGTACTTC.

J is TRBJ2-1 and V is TRBV7-2, with TRBD2 matching 11 bases. The J segment lost 7 bases and the V segment lost 2 bases, leaving 10 bases of the junction unmatched. Per germline, CDR1 SGHTA and CDR2 FQGNSA. The CDR3 runs 17 residues. In DNA, the CDR3 is TGTGCCAGCAGCTTAAGGACAACTAGCGGGAGTGCAAATGAGCAGTTCTTC. It encodes CASSLRTTSGSANEQFF.

V and J are TRBV1 and TRBJ1-6; the D call of TRBD1 is as the table states it, not checked on the DNA. TRBV1 is termed a pseudogene. The CDR3 is made up of 16 amino acids. CDR3 protein: CTSSQDHEGADSPLHF. Written as DNA, the CDR3 is TGCACCAGCAGCCAAGATCACGAGGGGGCTGATTCACCCCTCCACTTT.

The chain carries TRBV27 and TRBJ2-5; D possibly corresponds to TRBD2 (5 bases). The V gene's germline CDR1 is MNHEY and CDR2 SMNVEV (reference sequence). This CDR3 has 15 amino acids. Between the trimmed V and J ends, which lost 3 bases and 5 bases, there was a span of 16 bases. The CDR3 DNA reads TGTGCCAGCAGTTTCACCTTCTCGGGCGGGGAGACCCAGTACTTC. It is translated as CASSFTFSGGETQYF.

Concerning this clone: The sample has other DNA sequences that encode this CDR3 too. This chain links TRBV7-9 with TRBJ2-7, with D uncertain. CDR3 length: 14 amino acids. CDR1 and CDR2 from the germline V gene are SEHNR and FQNEAQ (reference sequence). The V and J ends lost 3 bases and 1 base respectively, with 10 bases between them. As DNA, the CDR3 is TGTGCCAGCAGCTTGGCCCCCGAGTCCTACGAGCAGTACTTC. Protein: CASSLAPESYEQYF.

This sequence joins TRBV12-5 and TRBJ2-7, with D tentatively TRBD1 (6 bases). The CDR3 contains 13 residues. Germline-derived CDR1 and CDR2 are LGHNT and FRNRAP. V was shortened by 4 bases and J by 5 bases, with 12 bases between the two germline ends. CDR3 DNA sequence: TGTGCTAGTGGTTCCGAGGGGGTGCACGAGCAGTACTTC. Protein sequence: CASGSEGVHEQYF.

The rearrangement links TRBV28 to TRBJ2-7; weak D call: TRBD1 (5 bases). The CDR3 consists of 15 residues. The germline CDR1 and CDR2 sequences are MDHEN and SYDVKM. Trimming pared 5 bases from V and 1 base from J, leaving 15 bases between. DNA for the CDR3: TGTGCCAGCAGTCTCTGGACATCGGCTTCCTACGAGCAGTACTTC. As protein: CASSLWTSASYEQYF.

This chain connects TRBV29-1 to TRBJ2-1, with D unclear. The ends were cut back, 1 base at V and 7 bases at J, with 8 bases in the middle. CDR1 is SQVTM, CDR2 ANQGSEA, per germline. CDR3 length equals 12 residues. Written as DNA, the CDR3 is TGCAGCGTTGAAGCTGGGTTGAATGAGCAGTTCTTC. Protein product: CSVEAGLNEQFF.

The chain couples TRBV28 to TRBJ2-7; weak D call: TRBD1 (6 bases). V dropped 7 bases and J dropped 3 bases, with 19 bases sitting between them. This CDR3 is 15 amino acids long. Germline lookup yields CDR1 MDHEN and CDR2 SYDVKM. The CDR3 reads CASTPDRLVIYEQYF. Here the CDR3 DNA reads TGTGCCAGCACTCCCGACAGGTTGGTGATCTACGAGCAGTACTTC.

This rearrangement joins TRBV5-8 to TRBJ2-2, with 9 bases matching TRBD1. This CDR3 has 15 residues. V shed 5 bases, J shed 1 base, and the junction held 3 bases outside the gene matches. Germline V gene lookup returns CDR1 SGHTS and CDR2 YDEGEE. CDR3 amino acids: CASRGQGLNTGELFF. CDR3 coding DNA: TGTGCCAGCAGGGGACAGGGTTTGAACACCGGGGAGCTGTTTTTT.

The V and J genes are TRBV18 and TRBJ1-2, with D uncertain. Germline V CDR1 and CDR2: KGHSH, LQKENI. V was clipped by 4 bases and J by 7 bases, with 19 bases between them. CDR3 length equals 15 residues. In DNA, the CDR3 is TGTGCCAGCTCACTCTCGGACGGAACGTGGGGTGGCTACACCTTC. Translated: CASSLSDGTWGGYTF.

Ten or more counts support this clone. Other DNA sequences from this sample encode an identical CDR3 as well. The V call is TRBV2, the J call TRBJ1-6; tentatively, D is TRBD1 (5 bases). Per germline, CDR1 SNHLY and CDR2 FYNNEI. The CDR3 consists of 13 residues. V lost 4 bases to trimming and J lost 9 bases, with 10 bases between them. In DNA, the CDR3 is TGTGCCAGCAGTGGGGGCCCAGGTTCACCCCTCCACTTT. Translated: CASSGGPGSPLHF. The whole variable domain, remainder taken from reference TRBV2 and TRBJ1-6, is EPEVTQTPSHQVTQMGQEVILRCVPISNHLYFYWYRQILGQKVEFLVSFYNNEISEKSEIFDDQFSVERPDGSNFTLKIRSTKLEDSAMYFCASSGGPGSPLHFGNGTRLTVT.

V gene TRBV7-8 combines with J gene TRBJ1-5; tentative D call: TRBD1 (5 bases). This CDR3 region has 15 residues. Trimming pared 5 bases from V and 7 bases from J, leaving 18 bases between. CDR1 is SGHVS and CDR2 is FQNEAQ in the germline V gene. The CDR3 loop is CASSLPRDEGQPQHF. In DNA form, the CDR3 reads TGTGCCAGCAGCCTACCCCGGGACGAAGGGCAGCCCCAGCATTTT. The whole variable domain, remainder taken from reference TRBV7-8 and TRBJ1-5, is GAGVSQSPRYKVAKRGQDVALRCDPISGHVSLFWYQQALGQGPEFLTYFQNEAQLDKSGLPSDRFFAERPEGSVSTLKIQRTQQEDSAVYLCASSLPRDEGQPQHFGDGTRLSIL.

This chain uses TRBV5-1 with TRBJ1-1; D gene unclear. The CDR3 is made up of 16 amino acids. V lost 0 bases and J 5 bases, leaving 17 bases between the germline ends. Germline-derived CDR1 and CDR2 are SGHRS and YFSETQ. The DNA for the CDR3 is TGCGCCAGCAGCTTGGGGTCAGGAGCAGGAACAACTGAAGCTTTCTTT. Its translation is CASSLGSGAGTTEAFF. The whole variable domain, filled in from reference TRBV5-1 and TRBJ1-1, reads KAGVTQTPRYLIKTRGQQVTLSCSPISGHRSVSWYQQTPGQGLQFLFEYFSETQRNKGNFPGRFSGRQFSNSRSEMNVSTLELGDSALYLCASSLGSGAGTTEAFFGQGTRLTVV.

The CDR3 loop reads CASSLGGARTDTQYF. The CDR3 nucleotides are TGTGCCAGCAGCTTAGGCGGGGCCCGCACAGATACGCAGTATTTT. V is TRBV7-2 and J is TRBJ2-3; a possible D gene is TRBD2 (6 bases). The CDR3 has 15 amino acids. Germline CDR1 is SGHTA and CDR2 is FQGNSA. Trimming took 1 base from V and 1 from J, leaving 9 bases between them.

This clone was picked up one time. At one end the junction does not follow the germline gene, possibly because of a read error. The chain carries TRBV7-7 and TRBJ1-2, with 12 bases aligning to TRBD1. The germline gives CDR1 SSHAT, CDR2 FNYEAQ (reference sequence). The CDR3 spans 15 residues. The CDR3 DNA reads TGTGCTAGCAGCCGTCCCGGGACAGGGGGCCATGGCTACACCTTC. Protein: CASSRPGTGGHGYTF.

As regards this clone: The same CDR3 arises from other DNA sequences in this sample as well. The genes are TRBV6-5 and TRBJ1-2; D unclear. Germline values: CDR1 MNHEY, CDR2 SVGAGI. This CDR3 spans 12 amino acids. V gave up 6 bases and J gave up 4 bases, with 9 bases separating them. The CDR3 loop reads CASSRGSYGYTF. The DNA of the CDR3 is TGTGCCAGCAGCCGAGGATCCTATGGCTACACCTTC.